The rows below give T cell receptor beta chains drawn from one sample of a study of control samples from healthy donors and cancer patients. Measured with immunoSEQ multiplex PCR; TCRdb has only the in-frame clones, and not every one. This sample has roughly 90,000 clones; roughly 82% occur once, and the top ten carry around 9.5%. Sequences were obtained from blood. The source is a woman aged 55-69 years in good health. Each CDR3 is given with its conserved first and last residue. A D gene is named only where the DNA matches it firmly.

d_call: .; j_call: TRBJ1-6; v_call: TRBV27; cdr3_aa: CASSFGDSPLHF; cdr3_nt: TGTGCCAGCAGTTTTGGGGATTCACCCCTCCACTTT
d_call: .; j_call: TRBJ2-3; v_call: TRBV10-3; cdr3_aa: CAITGDGETQYF; cdr3_nt: TGTGCCATCACCGGGGACGGTGAGACGCAGTATTTT
d_call: .; j_call: TRBJ2-7; v_call: TRBV19; cdr3_aa: CASSPPRDSLSYEQYF; cdr3_nt: TGTGCCAGTAGCCCCCCCAGGGACTCTCTTTCCTACGAGCAGTACTTC
d_call: .; j_call: TRBJ2-3; v_call: TRBV19; cdr3_aa: CASSGTPSTDTQYF; cdr3_nt: TGTGCCAGCAGTGGCACACCAAGCACAGATACGCAGTATTTT
d_call: .; j_call: TRBJ2-7; v_call: TRBV18; cdr3_aa: CASSPSSYEQYF; cdr3_nt: TGTGCCAGCTCACCATCGTCCTACGAGCAGTACTTC
d_call: TRBD2; j_call: TRBJ2-5; v_call: TRBV27; cdr3_aa: CASSFRLAGGGETQYF; cdr3_nt: TGTGCCAGCAGTTTCAGACTAGCGGGAGGAGGAGAGACCCAGTACTTC
d_call: TRBD2; j_call: TRBJ2-5; v_call: TRBV27; cdr3_aa: CASSSVTSGLKTQYF; cdr3_nt: TGTGCCAGCAGTTCCGTGACTAGCGGCTTGAAGACCCAGTACTTC
d_call: TRBD1; j_call: TRBJ1-2; v_call: TRBV3-1/TRBV3-2; cdr3_aa: CASSPGQGEIYGYTF; cdr3_nt: TGTGCCAGCAGCCCGGGACAGGGGGAAATCTATGGCTACACCTTC
d_call: .; j_call: TRBJ2-5; v_call: TRBV6-6; cdr3_aa: CASSYLTGRATQYF; cdr3_nt: TGTGCCAGCAGTTATTTGACAGGCAGGGCGACCCAGTACTTC
d_call: .; j_call: TRBJ1-6; v_call: TRBV15; cdr3_aa: CATSTGLQNSPLHF; cdr3_nt: TGTGCCACCAGTACAGGGTTACAGAATTCACCCCTCCACTTT